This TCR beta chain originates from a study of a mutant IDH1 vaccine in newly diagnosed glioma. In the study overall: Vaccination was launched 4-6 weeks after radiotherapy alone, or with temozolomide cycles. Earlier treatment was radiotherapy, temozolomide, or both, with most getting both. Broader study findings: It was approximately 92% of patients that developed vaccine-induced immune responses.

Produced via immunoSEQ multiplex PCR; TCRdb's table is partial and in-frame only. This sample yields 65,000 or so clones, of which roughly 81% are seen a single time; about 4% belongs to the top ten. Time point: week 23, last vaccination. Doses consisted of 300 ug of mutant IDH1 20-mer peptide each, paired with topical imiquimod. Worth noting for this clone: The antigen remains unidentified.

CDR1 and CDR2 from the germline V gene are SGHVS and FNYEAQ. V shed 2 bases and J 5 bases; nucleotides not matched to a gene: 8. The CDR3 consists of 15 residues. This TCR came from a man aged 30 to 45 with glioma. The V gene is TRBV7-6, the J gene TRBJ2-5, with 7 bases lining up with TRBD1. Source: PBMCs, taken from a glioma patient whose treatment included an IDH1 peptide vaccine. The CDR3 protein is CASSLTRTGRETQYF. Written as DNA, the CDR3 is TGTGCCAGCAGCTTAACCCGGACAGGTCGGGAGACCCAGTACTTC.